These T cell receptor beta chains were read from a single sample in a study of CD8+ T cells in alopecia areata. Produced via immunoSEQ multiplex PCR; TCRdb's table is partial and in-frame only. The sample shows 110,000 or so clones, 45% to 70% of them seen only once. Material for sequencing was CD8+ T cells sorted from blood. These receptor sequences come from a human donor in good health. Each CDR3 is given with its conserved first and last residue. Fields, in order: CDR3 length, D gene, J gene, V gene, clone size, CDR3 protein, CDR3 DNA. The D gene is left open where the match is weak. Where a row states a size, it is once, few, many or the class of an expanded clone; other rows omit it.

len: 14; d_gene: .; j_gene: TRBJ1-3; v_gene: TRBV29-1; abundance: .; CDR3aa: CSVGVFDSGNTIYF; CDR3nt: TGCAGCGTTGGGGTATTTGACTCTGGAAACACCATATATTTT
len: 14; d_gene: .; j_gene: TRBJ1-1; v_gene: TRBV30; abundance: .; CDR3aa: CAWRGDQERTEAFF; CDR3nt: TGTGCCTGGAGGGGGGACCAGGAAAGGACTGAAGCTTTCTTT
len: 11; d_gene: .; j_gene: TRBJ2-7; v_gene: TRBV5-1; abundance: .; CDR3aa: CASSSSDEQYF; CDR3nt: TGCGCCAGCAGCTCGAGCGACGAGCAGTACTTC
len: 13; d_gene: .; j_gene: TRBJ2-7; v_gene: TRBV7-2; abundance: many; CDR3aa: CASSQLLYYEQYF; CDR3nt: TGTGCCAGCAGCCAACTCCTTTACTACGAGCAGTACTTC
len: 16; d_gene: .; j_gene: TRBJ1-4; v_gene: TRBV4-2; abundance: .; CDR3aa: CASSQDPGDGDEKLFF; CDR3nt: TGTGCCAGCAGCCAAGATCCAGGGGACGGGGATGAAAAACTGTTTTTT
len: 12; d_gene: .; j_gene: TRBJ2-7; v_gene: TRBV13; abundance: .; CDR3aa: CASSLWTYEQYF; CDR3nt: TGTGCCAGCAGCTTATGGACCTACGAGCAGTACTTC
len: 16; d_gene: TRBD2; j_gene: TRBJ2-7; v_gene: TRBV27; abundance: .; CDR3aa: CASSLITSGGSYEQYF; CDR3nt: TGTGCCAGCAGTTTGATAACTAGCGGGGGTTCCTACGAGCAGTACTTC
len: 14; d_gene: TRBD1; j_gene: TRBJ1-2; v_gene: TRBV4-2; abundance: .; CDR3aa: CASSQGGGAEGYTF; CDR3nt: TGTGCCAGCAGCCAAGGAGGGGGCGCAGAGGGCTACACCTTC
len: 15; d_gene: .; j_gene: TRBJ1-2; v_gene: TRBV7-9; abundance: .; CDR3aa: CASSLQGYSAYGYTF; CDR3nt: TGTGCCAGCAGCTTACAGGGGTATTCTGCCTATGGCTACACCTTC
len: 15; d_gene: TRBD2; j_gene: TRBJ2-3; v_gene: TRBV6-5; abundance: .; CDR3aa: CASSYAGGRADTQYF; CDR3nt: TGTGCCAGCAGTTACGCGGGGGGGCGTGCAGATACGCAGTATTTT
len: 17; d_gene: TRBD2; j_gene: TRBJ2-2; v_gene: TRBV13; abundance: few; CDR3aa: CASSLLAGGPNTGELFF; CDR3nt: TGTGCCAGCAGCTTGCTAGCGGGGGGACCAAACACCGGGGAGCTGTTTTTT
len: 13; d_gene: .; j_gene: TRBJ2-7; v_gene: TRBV29-1; abundance: .; CDR3aa: CSVESQGSYEQYF; CDR3nt: TGCAGCGTTGAGTCTCAGGGTTCCTACGAGCAGTACTTC
len: 15; d_gene: TRBD2; j_gene: TRBJ2-1; v_gene: TRBV27; abundance: .; CDR3aa: CASTVGTSGANEQFF; CDR3nt: TGTGCCAGCACAGTCGGGACTAGCGGGGCGAATGAGCAGTTCTTC
len: 13; d_gene: .; j_gene: TRBJ2-2; v_gene: TRBV28; abundance: .; CDR3aa: CASSFPGPGELFF; CDR3nt: TGTGCCAGCAGTTTCCCCGGGCCCGGGGAGCTGTTTTTT
len: 15; d_gene: .; j_gene: TRBJ2-7; v_gene: TRBV27; abundance: few; CDR3aa: CASSVGYRLLYEQYF; CDR3nt: TGTGCCAGCAGTGTGGGTTACAGACTTCTCTACGAGCAGTACTTC
len: 14; d_gene: .; j_gene: TRBJ2-3; v_gene: TRBV11-2; abundance: .; CDR3aa: CASSFFQGTDTQYF; CDR3nt: TGTGCCAGCAGCTTTTTTCAGGGTACAGATACGCAGTATTTT
len: 13; d_gene: TRBD2; j_gene: TRBJ2-1; v_gene: TRBV27; abundance: few; CDR3aa: CASSLFGGNEQFF; CDR3nt: TGTGCCAGCAGTTTATTCGGGGGGAATGAGCAGTTCTTC
len: 13; d_gene: .; j_gene: TRBJ1-1; v_gene: TRBV18; abundance: .; CDR3aa: CASSRGVNTEAFF; CDR3nt: TGTGCCAGCTCACGCGGGGTGAACACTGAAGCTTTCTTT
len: 15; d_gene: .; j_gene: TRBJ1-6; v_gene: TRBV4-1; abundance: .; CDR3aa: CASSPRDGDNSPLHF; CDR3nt: TGCGCCAGCAGCCCCCGGGACGGGGATAATTCACCCCTCCACTTT
len: 14; d_gene: TRBD2; j_gene: TRBJ2-1; v_gene: TRBV13; abundance: .; CDR3aa: CASSHPTSGGALIF; CDR3nt: TGTGCCAGCAGCCACCCTACTAGCGGGGGTGCTCTAATCTTC
len: 10; d_gene: .; j_gene: TRBJ1-5; v_gene: TRBV20-1; abundance: .; CDR3aa: CSAGGRLQHF; CDR3nt: TGCAGTGCTGGCGGACGCTTGCAGCATTTT
len: 14; d_gene: TRBD1; j_gene: TRBJ2-7; v_gene: TRBV10-3; abundance: few; CDR3aa: CAIRGQGSSYEQYF; CDR3nt: TGTGCCATCAGGGGACAGGGGTCCTCCTACGAGCAGTACTTC
len: 17; d_gene: TRBD1; j_gene: TRBJ2-5; v_gene: TRBV28; abundance: .; CDR3aa: CASSWGGTGLHQETQYF; CDR3nt: TGTGCCAGCAGTTGGGGGGGGACAGGGCTACATCAAGAGACCCAGTACTTC
len: 14; d_gene: .; j_gene: TRBJ1-2; v_gene: TRBV10-3; abundance: .; CDR3aa: CAISLQGSSYGYTF; CDR3nt: TGTGCCATCAGCCTACAGGGATCTAGCTATGGCTACACCTTC
len: 12; d_gene: .; j_gene: TRBJ1-6; v_gene: TRBV7-9; abundance: .; CDR3aa: CARRTPNSPLHF; CDR3nt: TGTGCCAGAAGAACCCCAAATTCACCCCTCCACTTT
len: 14; d_gene: TRBD1; j_gene: TRBJ1-2; v_gene: TRBV13; abundance: .; CDR3aa: CASMATGFPGGYTF; CDR3nt: TGTGCCAGCATGGCGACAGGGTTTCCAGGCGGCTACACCTTC
len: 15; d_gene: .; j_gene: TRBJ2-7; v_gene: TRBV7-2; abundance: .; CDR3aa: CASSLALWAGYEQYF; CDR3nt: TGTGCCAGCAGCTTAGCGCTCTGGGCAGGGTACGAGCAGTACTTC
len: 14; d_gene: .; j_gene: TRBJ2-1; v_gene: TRBV29-1; abundance: .; CDR3aa: CSVGLAKGGNEQFF; CDR3nt: TGCAGCGTTGGCCTAGCAAAGGGGGGCAATGAGCAGTTCTTC
len: 12; d_gene: TRBD1; j_gene: TRBJ2-5; v_gene: TRBV5-6; abundance: .; CDR3aa: CASQGDRVTQYF; CDR3nt: TGTGCCAGCCAAGGGGACAGGGTTACCCAGTACTTC
len: 15; d_gene: .; j_gene: TRBJ2-5; v_gene: TRBV6-5; abundance: .; CDR3aa: CASSYFAEATETQYF; CDR3nt: TGTGCCAGCAGTTACTTTGCCGAAGCTACAGAGACCCAGTACTTC
len: 12; d_gene: .; j_gene: TRBJ1-2; v_gene: TRBV5-6; abundance: .; CDR3aa: CASSGDNYGYTF; CDR3nt: TGTGCCAGCAGCGGCGATAACTATGGCTACACCTTC
len: 15; d_gene: .; j_gene: TRBJ2-5; v_gene: TRBV7-2; abundance: .; CDR3aa: CASSSWLGFLETQYF; CDR3nt: TGTGCCAGCAGCTCCTGGCTAGGCTTTCTGGAGACCCAGTACTTC
len: 13; d_gene: .; j_gene: TRBJ1-1; v_gene: TRBV19; abundance: .; CDR3aa: CASTPGISTEAFF; CDR3nt: TGTGCCAGTACCCCCGGTATCTCCACTGAAGCTTTCTTT
len: 13; d_gene: .; j_gene: TRBJ2-1; v_gene: TRBV5-6; abundance: .; CDR3aa: CASSLASNIREFF; CDR3nt: TGTGCCAGCAGCTTGGCGTCTAATATTAGGGAGTTCTTC
len: 15; d_gene: TRBD1; j_gene: TRBJ2-5; v_gene: TRBV7-9; abundance: .; CDR3aa: CASSPTGTGRETQYF; CDR3nt: TGTGCCAGCAGCCCGACCGGGACAGGGAGGGAGACCCAGTACTTC
len: 13; d_gene: .; j_gene: TRBJ2-7; v_gene: TRBV10-2; abundance: .; CDR3aa: CASSEGITNEQYF; CDR3nt: TGCGCCAGCAGTGAGGGGATTACAAACGAGCAGTACTTC
len: 18; d_gene: .; j_gene: TRBJ2-2; v_gene: TRBV9; abundance: .; CDR3aa: CASSPIAGASRDTGELFF; CDR3nt: TGTGCCAGCAGCCCGATCGCGGGGGCTTCGAGGGACACCGGGGAGCTGTTTTTT
len: 18; d_gene: .; j_gene: TRBJ1-6; v_gene: TRBV27; abundance: .; CDR3aa: CASSLDRAPIAGRETLHF; CDR3nt: TGTGCCAGCAGTTTAGACCGGGCCCCCATTGCCGGCCGAGAAACCCTCCACTTT
len: 15; d_gene: TRBD2; j_gene: TRBJ2-7; v_gene: TRBV27; abundance: once; CDR3aa: CASRRGLAGIYEQYF; CDR3nt: TGTGCCAGCAGAAGAGGACTAGCGGGAATCTACGAGCAGTACTTC
len: 16; d_gene: .; j_gene: TRBJ2-7; v_gene: TRBV7-6; abundance: once; CDR3aa: CASSPSFGENSYEQYF; CDR3nt: TGTGCCAGCAGCCCCTCGTTCGGGGAGAACAGCTACGAGCAGTACTTC
len: 15; d_gene: .; j_gene: TRBJ2-3; v_gene: TRBV9; abundance: .; CDR3aa: CASSVDGGGTDTQYF; CDR3nt: TGTGCCAGCAGCGTAGACGGGGGCGGCACAGATACGCAGTATTTT
len: 15; d_gene: .; j_gene: TRBJ2-1; v_gene: TRBV9; abundance: .; CDR3aa: CASSVASGAYNEQFF; CDR3nt: TGTGCCAGCAGCGTAGCGTCAGGGGCGTACAATGAGCAGTTCTTC
len: 14; d_gene: .; j_gene: TRBJ1-2; v_gene: TRBV13; abundance: .; CDR3aa: CASSPGRDNYGYTF; CDR3nt: TGTGCCAGCAGCCCCGGGAGAGATAACTATGGCTACACCTTC
len: 14; d_gene: .; j_gene: TRBJ1-2; v_gene: TRBV4-1; abundance: once; CDR3aa: CASSQLILPYGYTF; CDR3nt: TGCGCCAGCAGCCAATTGATTCTTCCATATGGCTACACCTTC
len: 15; d_gene: .; j_gene: TRBJ2-3; v_gene: TRBV5-1; abundance: .; CDR3aa: CASSLALASTDTQYF; CDR3nt: TGCGCCAGCAGCTTGGCGCTAGCGAGCACAGATACGCAGTATTTT
len: 11; d_gene: .; j_gene: TRBJ2-7; v_gene: TRBV29-1; abundance: .; CDR3aa: CSVENWGEQYF; CDR3nt: TGCAGCGTAGAGAACTGGGGCGAGCAGTACTTC
len: 17; d_gene: TRBD2; j_gene: TRBJ2-3; v_gene: TRBV7-2; abundance: .; CDR3aa: CASSVWTSGDRGDTQYF; CDR3nt: TGTGCCAGCAGCGTGTGGACTAGCGGGGACCGCGGAGATACGCAGTATTTT
len: 14; d_gene: .; j_gene: TRBJ2-3; v_gene: TRBV7-9; abundance: few; CDR3aa: CASSLGAIRDTQYF; CDR3nt: TGTGCCAGCAGCTTAGGGGCCATACGGGATACGCAGTATTTT
len: 15; d_gene: .; j_gene: TRBJ1-3; v_gene: TRBV7-2; abundance: .; CDR3aa: CASSFTSGPGNTIYF; CDR3nt: TGTGCCAGCAGCTTTACTTCAGGGCCTGGAAACACCATATATTTT
len: 16; d_gene: .; j_gene: TRBJ2-3; v_gene: TRBV9; abundance: few; CDR3aa: CASSVGDSWFTDTQYF; CDR3nt: TGTGCCAGCAGCGTAGGTGACTCATGGTTCACAGATACGCAGTATTTT
len: 15; d_gene: .; j_gene: TRBJ1-1; v_gene: TRBV28; abundance: .; CDR3aa: CASSPDWGGDTEAFF; CDR3nt: TGTGCCAGCAGTCCCGATTGGGGGGGGGACACTGAAGCTTTCTTT
len: 14; d_gene: TRBD2; j_gene: TRBJ2-1; v_gene: TRBV28; abundance: .; CDR3aa: CATLLAGGYNEQFF; CDR3nt: TGTGCCACCTTACTAGCGGGGGGTTACAATGAGCAGTTCTTC
len: 14; d_gene: .; j_gene: TRBJ2-7; v_gene: TRBV9; abundance: .; CDR3aa: CASSVAGASYEQYF; CDR3nt: TGTGCCAGCAGCGTTGCAGGGGCCTCCTACGAGCAGTACTTC
len: 15; d_gene: .; j_gene: TRBJ1-5; v_gene: TRBV27; abundance: .; CDR3aa: CASSLWGQLDQPQHF; CDR3nt: TGTGCCAGCAGTTTATGGGGCCAGCTAGACCAGCCCCAGCATTTT